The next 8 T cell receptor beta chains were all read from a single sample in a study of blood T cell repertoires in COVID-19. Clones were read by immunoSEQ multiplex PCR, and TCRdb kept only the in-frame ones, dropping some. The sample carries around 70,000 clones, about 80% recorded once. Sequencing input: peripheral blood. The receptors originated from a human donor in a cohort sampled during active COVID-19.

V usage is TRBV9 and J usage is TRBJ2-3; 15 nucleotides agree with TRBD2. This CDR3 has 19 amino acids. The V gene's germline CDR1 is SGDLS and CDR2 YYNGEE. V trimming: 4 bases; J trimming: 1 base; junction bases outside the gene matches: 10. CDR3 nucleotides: TGTGCCAGCAGCACCCGGACTAGCGGGAGGGCCGGGGGCACAGATACGCAGTATTTT. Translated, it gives CASSTRTSGRAGGTDTQYF.

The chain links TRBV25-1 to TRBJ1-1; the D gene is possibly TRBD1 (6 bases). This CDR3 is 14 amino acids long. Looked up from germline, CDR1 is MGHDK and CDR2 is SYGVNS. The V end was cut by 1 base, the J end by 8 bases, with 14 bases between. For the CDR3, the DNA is TGTGCCAGCAGTGAATCAGTCTACAGGGAAGAAGCTTTCTTT. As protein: CASSESVYREEAFF.

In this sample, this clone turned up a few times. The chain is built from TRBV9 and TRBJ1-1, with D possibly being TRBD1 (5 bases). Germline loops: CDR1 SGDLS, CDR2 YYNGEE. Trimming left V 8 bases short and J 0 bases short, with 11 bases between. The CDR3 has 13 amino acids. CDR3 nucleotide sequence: TGTGCCAGTTCCAGGGAGGTGAACACTGAAGCTTTCTTT. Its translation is CASSREVNTEAFF.

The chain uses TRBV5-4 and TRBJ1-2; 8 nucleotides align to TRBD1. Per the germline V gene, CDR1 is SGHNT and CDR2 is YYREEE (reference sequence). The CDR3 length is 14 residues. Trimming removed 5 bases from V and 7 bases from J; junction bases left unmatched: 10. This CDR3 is CASSYVDRAGGYTF. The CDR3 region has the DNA TGTGCCAGCAGTTACGTGGACAGGGCTGGTGGCTACACCTTC.

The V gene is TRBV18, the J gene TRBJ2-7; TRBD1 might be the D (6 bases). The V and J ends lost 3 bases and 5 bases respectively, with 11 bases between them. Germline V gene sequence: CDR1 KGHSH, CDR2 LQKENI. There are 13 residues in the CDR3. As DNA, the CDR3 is TGTGCCAGCTCACCCGAACAGGGAGACGAGCAGTACTTC. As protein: CASSPEQGDEQYF.

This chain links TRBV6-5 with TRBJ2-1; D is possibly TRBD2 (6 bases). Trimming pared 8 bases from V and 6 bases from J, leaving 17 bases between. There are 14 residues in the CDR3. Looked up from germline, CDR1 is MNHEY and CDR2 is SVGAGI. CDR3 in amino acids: CASALALIANEQFF. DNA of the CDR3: TGTGCCAGCGCACTAGCCCTGATCGCCAATGAGCAGTTCTTC.

CDR3 bases: TGTGCCAGCAGCTTCGGACGACCTAGCGGGACTAGCACAGATACGCAGTATTTT. It specifies CASSFGRPSGTSTDTQYF. This chain connects TRBV7-6 to TRBJ2-3; 9 positions agree with TRBD2. The CDR3 consists of 18 residues. Germline V CDR1 and CDR2: SGHVS, FNYEAQ. V was pared by 3 bases and J by 0 bases, with 10 bases of the junction left unmatched.

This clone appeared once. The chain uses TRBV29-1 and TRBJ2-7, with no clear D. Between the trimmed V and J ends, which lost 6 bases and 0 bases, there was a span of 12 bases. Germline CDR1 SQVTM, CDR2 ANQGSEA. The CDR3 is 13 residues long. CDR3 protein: CSVNGPSSYEQYF. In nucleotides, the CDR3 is TGCAGCGTAAATGGGCCGAGCTCCTACGAGCAGTACTTC.